This T cell receptor beta chain was observed in a study of naive and memory T cell subsets. Study-wide results and limits: Potentially, T cell activation and differentiation skew this RNA-based measurement.

An oligonucleotide containing a UMI was ligated to the 3' end of TCR cDNA. RNA was extracted from under 3 ml of whole blood of healthy adults. Input was roughly 1 to 1,100 ng of DNase-treated total RNA without cell sorting. Amplification of ligated cDNA took four PCR rounds with SP2 and nested alpha and beta constant primers. For blood and skin samples, reverse transcription used TCR alpha and beta constant primers. TCRdb processed the 5' RACE reads anew with MiXCR; each CDR3 protein has one entry. The sample includes around 48,000 distinct CDR3 sequences, about 4.8% of them seen just once. This CDR3 has 18 amino acids. J lost 7 bases, V lost 3 bases, and 18 bases had no gene match. Germline V lookup: CDR1 LGHDT, CDR2 YNNKEL (reference sequence). With regard to this clonotype: Its antigen is as yet unknown.

This sequence joins TRBV3-1 and TRBJ2-7; 10 bases are a match to TRBD2. The clonotype comes from a female donor in good health. The CDR3 here is CASSQTGRASGSLGEQYF. CDR3 DNA: TGTGCCAGCAGCCAGACCGGGAGGGCTAGCGGGAGTCTGGGTGAGCAGTACTTC.